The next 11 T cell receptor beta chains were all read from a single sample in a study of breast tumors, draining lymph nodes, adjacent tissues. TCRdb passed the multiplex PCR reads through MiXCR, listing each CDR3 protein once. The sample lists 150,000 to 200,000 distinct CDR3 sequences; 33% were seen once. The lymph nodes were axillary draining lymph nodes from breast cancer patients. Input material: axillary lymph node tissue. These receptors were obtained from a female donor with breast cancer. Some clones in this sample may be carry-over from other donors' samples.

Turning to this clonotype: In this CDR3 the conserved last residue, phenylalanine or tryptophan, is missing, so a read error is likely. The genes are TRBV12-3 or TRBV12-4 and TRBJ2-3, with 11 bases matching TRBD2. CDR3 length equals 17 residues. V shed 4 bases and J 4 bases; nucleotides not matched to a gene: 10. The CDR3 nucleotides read TGTGCCAGCAGTTCCTATATAGCGGGAGGGCCGCCAGATACGCAGTATCTT. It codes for CASSSYIAGGPPDTQYL.

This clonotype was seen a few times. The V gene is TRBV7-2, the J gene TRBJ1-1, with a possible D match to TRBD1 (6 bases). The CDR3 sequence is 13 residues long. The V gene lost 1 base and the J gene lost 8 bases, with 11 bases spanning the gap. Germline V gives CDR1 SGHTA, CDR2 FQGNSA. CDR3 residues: CASSLEGGGEAFF. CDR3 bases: TGTGCCAGCAGCTTAGAAGGAGGGGGAGAAGCTTTCTTT.

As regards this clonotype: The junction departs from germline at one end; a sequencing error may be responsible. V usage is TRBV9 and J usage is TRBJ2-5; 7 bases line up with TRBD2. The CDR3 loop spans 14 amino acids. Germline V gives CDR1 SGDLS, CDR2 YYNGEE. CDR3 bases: TGTGCCAGCAGCGGCGGGGGTCGCGAGCAGACCCAGTCCTTC. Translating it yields CASSGGGREQTQSF.

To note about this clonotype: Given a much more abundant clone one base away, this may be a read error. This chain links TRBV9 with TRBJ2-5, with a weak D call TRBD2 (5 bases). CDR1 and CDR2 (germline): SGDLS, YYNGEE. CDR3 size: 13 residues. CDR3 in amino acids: CASSYTSGETQHF. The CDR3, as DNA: TGTGCCAGCAGCTACACCTCCGGGGAGACCCAGCACTTC.

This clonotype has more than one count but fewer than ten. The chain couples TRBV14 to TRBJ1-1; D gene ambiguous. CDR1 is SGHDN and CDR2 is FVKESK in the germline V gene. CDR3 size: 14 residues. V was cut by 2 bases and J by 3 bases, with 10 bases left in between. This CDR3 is CASSQLGTDTEAFF. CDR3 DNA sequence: TGTGCCAGCAGCCAACTGGGAACCGACACTGAAGCTTTCTTT.

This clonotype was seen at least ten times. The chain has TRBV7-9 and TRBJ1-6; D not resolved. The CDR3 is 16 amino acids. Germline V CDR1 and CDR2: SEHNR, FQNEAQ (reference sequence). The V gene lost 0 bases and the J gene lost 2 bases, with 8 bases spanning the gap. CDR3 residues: CASSLAVRPYNSPLHF. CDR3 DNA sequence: TGTGCCAGCAGCTTAGCGGTCAGACCCTATAATTCACCCCTCCACTTT.

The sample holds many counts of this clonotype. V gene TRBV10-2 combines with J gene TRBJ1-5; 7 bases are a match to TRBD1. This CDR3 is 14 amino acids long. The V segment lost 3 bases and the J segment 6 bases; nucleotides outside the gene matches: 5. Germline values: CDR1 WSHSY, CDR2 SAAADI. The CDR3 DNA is TGCGCCAGCAGTGAAACAGGGGCGGCTCAGCCCCAGCATTTT. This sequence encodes CASSETGAAQPQHF.

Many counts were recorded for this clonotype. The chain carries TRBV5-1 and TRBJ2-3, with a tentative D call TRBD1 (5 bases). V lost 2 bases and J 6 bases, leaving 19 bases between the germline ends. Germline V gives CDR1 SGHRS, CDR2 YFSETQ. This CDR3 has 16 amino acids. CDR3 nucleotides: TGCGCCAGCAGCTTCATTTCCATTAAAGGGGCTGATACGCAGTATTTT. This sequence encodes CASSFISIKGADTQYF.

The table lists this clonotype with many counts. CDR3 DNA: TGTGCCAGCAGTTTTGGGACAGGAGGGGAAAAACTGTTTTTT. As protein: CASSFGTGGEKLFF. This chain links TRBV12-3 or TRBV12-4 with TRBJ1-4; 8 bases agree with TRBD1. The CDR3 is made up of 14 amino acids. V lost 3 bases, J lost 8 bases, and 5 bases stayed unmatched.

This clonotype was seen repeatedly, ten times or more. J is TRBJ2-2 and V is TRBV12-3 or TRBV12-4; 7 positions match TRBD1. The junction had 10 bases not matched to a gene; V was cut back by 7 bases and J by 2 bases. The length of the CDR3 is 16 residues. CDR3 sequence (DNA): TGTGCCAGCACCCTTACCGGGACAGCCAACACCGGGGAGCTGTTTTTT. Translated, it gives CASTLTGTANTGELFF.

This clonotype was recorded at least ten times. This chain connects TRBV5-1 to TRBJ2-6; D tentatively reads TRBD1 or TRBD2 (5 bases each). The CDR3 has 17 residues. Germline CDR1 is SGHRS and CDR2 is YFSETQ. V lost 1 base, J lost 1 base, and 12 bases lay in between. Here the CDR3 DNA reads TGCGCCAGCAGCTTGTTGGGACCACGATCTGGGGCCAACGTCCTGACTTTC. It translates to CASSLLGPRSGANVLTF.